This TCR beta chain originates from a study of blood T cells in healthy people across ages. A J-beta primer mix and a sample-barcoded 5' primer were used in a second PCR of about 7 to 11 cycles. TCRdb reprocessed the 5' RACE reads via MiXCR and lists one record per CDR3 protein. The table includes approximately 730,000 distinct CDR3 sequences, 35% to 45% detected once. This clonotype was seen a few times. Germline V gene data show CDR1 as DFQATT and CDR2 as SNEGSKA (reference sequence). The V and J ends lost 4 bases and 4 bases, in that order; junction bases with no gene match: 14. CDR3 length: 17 amino acids.

The material sequenced was blood. The chain has TRBV20-1 and TRBJ2-3; 10 positions agree with TRBD2. The TCR was taken from a woman aged 55-69 years in good health. CDR3 amino acids: CSAIVSGRAFAADTQYF. The CDR3 nucleotides read TGCAGTGCTATTGTCAGCGGGAGGGCCTTTGCGGCAGATACGCAGTATTTT.